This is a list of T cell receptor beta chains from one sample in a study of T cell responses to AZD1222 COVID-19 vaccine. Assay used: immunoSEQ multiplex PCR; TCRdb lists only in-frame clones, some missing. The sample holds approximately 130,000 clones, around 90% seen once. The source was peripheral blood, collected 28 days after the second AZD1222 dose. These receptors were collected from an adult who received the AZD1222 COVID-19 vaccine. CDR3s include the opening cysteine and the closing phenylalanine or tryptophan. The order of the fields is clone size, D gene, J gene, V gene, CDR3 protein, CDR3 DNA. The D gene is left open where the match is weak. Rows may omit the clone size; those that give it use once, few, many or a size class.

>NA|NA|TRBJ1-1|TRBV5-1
CASSLEGTQNTEAFF
TGCGCCAGCAGCTTGGAGGGGACACAGAACACTGAAGCTTTCTTT
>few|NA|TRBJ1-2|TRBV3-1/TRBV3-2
CASSQSFVGTGYGYTF
TGTGCCAGCAGCCAATCATTTGTAGGGACGGGCTATGGCTACACCTTC
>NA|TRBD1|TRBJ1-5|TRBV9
CASSAKTGGNQPQHF
TGTGCCAGCAGCGCTAAGACAGGGGGGAATCAGCCCCAGCATTTT
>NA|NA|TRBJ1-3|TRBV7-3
CASSSSAGTSGNTIYF
TGTGCCAGCAGCTCCAGCGCAGGGACCTCTGGAAACACCATATATTTT
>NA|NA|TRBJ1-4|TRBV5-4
CASSTKGGDEKLFF
TGTGCCAGCAGCACGAAGGGGGGCGATGAAAAACTGTTTTTT
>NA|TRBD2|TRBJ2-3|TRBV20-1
CSASRVAGEYTQYF
TGCAGTGCTAGTAGGGTAGCGGGAGAGTATACGCAGTATTTT
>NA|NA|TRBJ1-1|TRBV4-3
CASSQSRGRSTEAFF
TGCGCCAGCAGCCAGTCTCGGGGGCGTAGCACTGAAGCTTTCTTT
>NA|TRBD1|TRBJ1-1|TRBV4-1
CASSPTGTGTEAFF
TGCGCCAGCAGCCCTACCGGGACAGGGACTGAAGCTTTCTTT
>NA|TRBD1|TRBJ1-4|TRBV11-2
CASSLGQGAEKLFF
TGTGCCAGCAGCTTGGGACAGGGGGCGGAAAAACTGTTTTTT
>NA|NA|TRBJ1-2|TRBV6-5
CASSYTGEGYTF
TGTGCCAGCAGTTATACGGGAGAGGGCTACACCTTC
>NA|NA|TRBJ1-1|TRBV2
CASSTQELGEAFF
TGTGCCAGCAGTACTCAGGAACTGGGTGAAGCTTTCTTT